One sample yielded the 32 T cell receptor beta chains listed below, sequenced in a study of cytomegalovirus exposure and HLA in healthy donors. PCR amplification relied on 60 Vbeta primers (plus 13 Jbeta primers). The protocol was immunoSEQ multiplex PCR, while the TCRdb copy is restricted to in-frame clones and leaves out a portion. This table has 150,000 to 200,000 clones, roughly 85% appearing once. Input material: PBMCs. Receptors originate from a man aged 18 to 30 in good health and CMV-seropositive.

V usage is TRBV5-8 and J usage is TRBJ2-5; 9 nucleotides line up with TRBD2. V gave up 1 base and J gave up 5 bases; unmatched junction bases: 6. This CDR3 is 15 amino acids long. CDR1 is SGHTS and CDR2 is YDEGEE in the germline V gene. CDR3 sequence reads: CASSLSVAGDETQYF. In DNA form, the CDR3 reads TGTGCCAGCAGCTTGTCGGTAGCGGGGGATGAGACCCAGTACTTC.

The chain has TRBV5-5 and TRBJ2-7; TRBD1 matches 9 bases. J was trimmed by 3 bases and V by 0 bases; bases with no gene match: 1. This CDR3 contains 14 residues. CDR1 and CDR2 from the germline V gene are SGHKS and YYEKEE (reference sequence). Here the CDR3 reads CASSLGQGGYEQYF. As DNA, the CDR3 is TGTGCCAGCAGCTTGGGACAGGGGGGCTACGAGCAGTACTTC. Complete variable domain (other parts from reference TRBV5-5 and TRBJ2-7): DAGVTQSPTHLIKTRGQQVTLRCSPISGHKSVSWYQQVLGQGPQFIFQYYEKEERGRGNFPDRFSARQFPNYSSELNVNALLLGDSALYLCASSLGQGGYEQYFGPGTRLTVT.

This sequence joins TRBV5-4 and TRBJ2-2; unclear D gene. Per the germline V gene, CDR1 is SGHNT and CDR2 is YYREEE (reference sequence). CDR3 size: 14 residues. Trimming pared 2 bases from V and 6 bases from J, leaving 11 bases between. Written as DNA, the CDR3 is TGTGCCAGCAGCTTCCCAGATGGCTCCGGGGAGCTGTTTTTT. Residues: CASSFPDGSGELFF.

The chain carries TRBV27 and TRBJ2-5; a possible D gene is TRBD2 (5 bases). This CDR3 has 16 amino acids. V lost 5 bases, J lost 5 bases, and 21 bases lay in between. Germline CDR1 is MNHEY and CDR2 is SMNVEV (reference sequence). The CDR3 reads CASSPRVLAKVETQYF. Here the CDR3 DNA reads TGTGCCAGCAGTCCCCGGGTCTTAGCGAAGGTTGAGACCCAGTACTTC.

The rearrangement uses TRBV7-2 and TRBJ1-5; D gene unclear. The V and J ends lost 3 bases and 5 bases respectively, with 14 bases between them. Germline-derived CDR1 and CDR2 are SGHTA and FQGNSA. This CDR3 is 15 amino acids long. The CDR3 DNA sequence: TGTGCCAGCAGCTTTGGTGTGGTGGGCGATCAGCCCCAGCATTTT. This sequence encodes CASSFGVVGDQPQHF.

The chain uses TRBV5-1 and TRBJ2-2; 12 bases fit TRBD2. CDR1 and CDR2 from the germline V gene are SGHRS and YFSETQ. This CDR3 spans 16 amino acids. The ends lost 3 bases at V and 6 bases at J; junction bases unmatched: 6. The CDR3 here is CASSWAPSGGAGELFF. The CDR3 DNA sequence: TGCGCCAGCAGCTGGGCCCCTAGCGGGGGGGCCGGGGAGCTGTTTTTT.

This chain connects TRBV9 to TRBJ1-2; 9 bases align to TRBD1. The germline gives CDR1 SGDLS, CDR2 YYNGEE. This CDR3 region has 12 residues. The V gene end was trimmed by 7 bases and the J gene end by 4 bases; junction bases not matched to a gene: 2. The chain's CDR3 is CASGDRAYGYTF. The CDR3 bases are TGTGCCAGCGGGGACAGGGCCTATGGCTACACCTTC.

This sequence joins TRBV7-9 and TRBJ1-2; D is unresolved. The CDR3 consists of 15 residues. V was shortened by 4 bases and J by 7 bases, with 19 bases between the two germline ends. Germline CDR1 is SEHNR and CDR2 is FQNEAQ (reference sequence). For the CDR3, the DNA is TGTGCCAGCAGCTCCGTATCTCAGGAGGCGAGTGGCTACACCTTC. Translated: CASSSVSQEASGYTF.

The V gene is TRBV30, the J gene TRBJ2-5, with D possibly TRBD2 on 6 matching bases. Germline loops: CDR1 GTSNPN, CDR2 SVGIG (reference sequence). V lost 2 bases, J lost 11 bases, and 21 bases lay in between. The CDR3 sequence is 14 residues long. This chain's CDR3 is CAWSRMSLTGEQYF. The CDR3 coding sequence is TGTGCCTGGAGTCGGATGTCCCTTACGGGAGAGCAGTACTTC.

The sample holds a few counts of this clone. The CDR3 here is CASTFVNNEQFF. The DNA for the CDR3 is TGTGCCAGCACCTTCGTAAACAATGAGCAGTTCTTC. This chain joins TRBV28 and TRBJ2-1; D is unresolved. V dropped 7 bases and J dropped 5 bases, with 9 bases sitting between them. The CDR3 is 12 residues long. The germline V gene encodes CDR1 MDHEN and CDR2 SYDVKM. The complete variable domain, with remaining parts taken from reference TRBV28 and TRBJ2-1, reads DVKVTQSSRYLVKRTGEKVFLECVQDMDHENMFWYRQDPGLGLRLIYFSYDVKMKEKGDIPEGYSVSREKKERFSLILESASTNQTSMYLCASTFVNNEQFFGPGTRLTVL.

The chain links TRBV9 to TRBJ1-2; TRBD1 matches 7 bases. There are 17 residues in the CDR3. After removal of 3 bases from V and 0 bases from J, the junction contained 11 bases not matched to a gene. CDR1 is SGDLS and CDR2 is YYNGEE in the germline V gene. The CDR3 DNA sequence: TGTGCCAGCAGCGAGGGAGGACAGGCAGCCTCTAACTATGGCTACACCTTC. Translated: CASSEGGQAASNYGYTF.

J is TRBJ2-7 and V is TRBV5-4, with 7 bases fitting TRBD1. With 0 bases clipped from V and 6 bases from J, the junction kept 12 bases outside the gene matches. CDR1 and CDR2 (germline): SGHNT, YYREEE (reference sequence). This CDR3 is built from 16 residues. The DNA of the CDR3 is TGTGCCAGCAGCTTGGGAGTCTGGGACAGAGCTGCCGAGCAGTACTTC. It yields the protein CASSLGVWDRAAEQYF.

CDR3 in amino acids: CASSPPNPTGENSPLHF. The CDR3 coding sequence is TGTGCCAGCTCACCACCCAACCCGACAGGGGAGAATTCACCCCTCCACTTT. The chain is built from TRBV18 and TRBJ1-6, with TRBD1 matching 8 bases. The V gene end was trimmed by 0 bases and the J gene end by 7 bases; junction bases not matched to a gene: 8. Germline V gene data show CDR1 as KGHSH and CDR2 as LQKENI. The CDR3 has 17 amino acids.

The chain employs TRBV27 and TRBJ1-5; D perhaps matches TRBD1 (5 bases). This CDR3 contains 13 residues. The V end was cut by 2 bases, the J end by 9 bases, with 11 bases between. Germline V gene lookup returns CDR1 MNHEY and CDR2 SMNVEV (reference sequence). Here the CDR3 reads CASSLNGAAPQHF. The DNA for the CDR3 is TGTGCCAGCAGTTTAAATGGGGCCGCGCCCCAGCATTTT.

The CDR3 DNA reads as TGCGCCAGCAGTTTGGGGGGCTCCTACAATGAGCAGTTCTTC. This gives the protein CASSLGGSYNEQFF. This chain joins TRBV10-1 and TRBJ2-1, with D possibly TRBD2 on 6 matching bases. This CDR3 contains 14 residues. The V end lost 5 bases, the J end lost 0 bases, and 8 bases lay between the germline ends. Per germline, CDR1 WNHNN and CDR2 SYGVQD (reference sequence).

This rearrangement joins TRBV6-5 to TRBJ1-1; no clear D gene. CDR1 and CDR2 from the germline V gene are MNHEY and SVGAGI. The CDR3 extends over 15 amino acids. Trimming cost V 2 bases and J 7 bases, with 17 bases left between them. CDR3 in amino acids: CASSYSRVPGSEAFF. The CDR3 DNA is TGTGCCAGCAGTTACAGTCGTGTGCCGGGGAGTGAAGCTTTCTTT.

As for this clone: No DNA is shown, since the ends of the CDR3 on it are uncertain; the CDR3 is the one TCRdb lists. CDR3 amino acids: CASSKVGTGTIPGGYTF. The chain has TRBV21-1 and TRBJ1-2; TRBD1, the D gene given by the table, was not confirmed from the DNA. TRBV21-1 is designated a pseudogene. Including both end residues, the CDR3 is 17 amino acids long.

J is TRBJ1-6 and V is TRBV7-9; D perhaps matches TRBD1 (6 bases). Germline V CDR1 and CDR2: SEHNR, FQNEAQ (reference sequence). The CDR3 is 15 amino acids. V lost 5 bases, J lost 8 bases, and 16 bases lay in between. CDR3 residues: CASSVRGGSDSPLHF. CDR3 in DNA: TGTGCCAGCAGCGTTCGGGGGGGCTCGGATTCACCCCTCCACTTT.

This sequence joins TRBV7-9 and TRBJ1-1; 10 bases align to TRBD1. J lost 7 bases, V lost 2 bases, and 19 bases had no gene match. Germline loops: CDR1 SEHNR, CDR2 FQNEAQ (reference sequence). The CDR3 runs to 19 residues. In DNA form, the CDR3 reads TGTGCCAGCAGCTTAAGGCGGGGCCTGGGGGACAGGGGAGGGGGTGAAGCTTTCTTT. Protein sequence: CASSLRRGLGDRGGGEAFF.

Regarding this clone: An end of the junction does not agree with germline; a read error may underlie this. The chain recombines TRBV11-2 with TRBJ2-5; the match to TRBD1 covers 9 bases. The CDR3 has 16 amino acids. CDR1 and CDR2 from the germline V gene are SGHAT and FQNNGV. CDR3 in amino acids: CASSLEGQGRQETQYF. The CDR3 nucleotides are TGTGCCAGCAGTTTAGAAGGACAGGGGAGACAAGAGACCCAGTACTTC.

This clone was recorded once. This rearrangement joins TRBV5-1 to TRBJ2-3; 7 nucleotides agree with TRBD1. J was trimmed by 0 bases and V by 0 bases; bases with no gene match: 4. Germline CDR1 and CDR2: SGHRS and YFSETQ. The CDR3 is 16 residues long. CDR3 sequence: CASSLEGGPSTDTQYF. In DNA form, the CDR3 reads TGCGCCAGCAGCTTGGAAGGGGGCCCTAGCACAGATACGCAGTATTTT. Looking up the rest from reference TRBV5-1 and TRBJ2-3 gives the full variable domain: KAGVTQTPRYLIKTRGQQVTLSCSPISGHRSVSWYQQTPGQGLQFLFEYFSETQRNKGNFPGRFSGRQFSNSRSEMNVSTLELGDSALYLCASSLEGGPSTDTQYFGPGTRLTVL.

The V call is TRBV15, the J call TRBJ1-3; 8 bases align to TRBD1. J was trimmed by 2 bases and V by 2 bases; bases with no gene match: 8. This CDR3 is 17 amino acids long. Germline values: CDR1 LNHNV, CDR2 YYDKDF (reference sequence). CDR3 in amino acids: CATSRSRQGSPGNTIYF. CDR3 nucleotide sequence: TGTGCCACCAGCAGATCGAGACAGGGGTCTCCTGGAAACACCATATATTTT.

This chain uses TRBV2 with TRBJ1-1, with D unresolved. Germline CDR1 reads SNHLY; CDR2 reads FYNNEI. With 2 bases removed from V and 2 bases from J, the gap between germline ends came to 12 bases. The CDR3 loop spans 15 amino acids. CDR3 DNA sequence: TGTGCCAGCAGTGAAACGGAGTCAGCCAACACTGAAGCTTTCTTT. It codes for CASSETESANTEAFF. Looking up the rest from reference TRBV2 and TRBJ1-1 gives the full variable domain: EPEVTQTPSHQVTQMGQEVILRCVPISNHLYFYWYRQILGQKVEFLVSFYNNEISEKSEIFDDQFSVERPDGSNFTLKIRSTKLEDSAMYFCASSETESANTEAFFGQGTRLTVV.

The V call is TRBV12-2, the J call TRBJ2-5; the listed D gene, TRBD2, was not tested against the DNA. TRBV12-2 is assigned pseudogene status. This CDR3 is 15 amino acids long. The CDR3 bases are TGTGCAAGTCGCTTGGCGGGGGGTAACCAAGAGACCCAGTACTTC. Translation: CASRLAGGNQETQYF.

This chain connects TRBV30 to TRBJ2-2; no reliable D call. This CDR3 is built from 11 residues. Trimming removed 3 bases from V and 6 bases from J, with 5 bases in between. Germline V gene lookup returns CDR1 GTSNPN and CDR2 SVGIG (reference sequence). The CDR3 sequence is CAWSRSGELFF. CDR3 DNA: TGTGCCTGGAGCCGGTCCGGGGAGCTGTTTTTT.

J is TRBJ2-2 and V is TRBV11-2, with D maybe TRBD2 (6 bases). The germline V gene has CDR1 SGHAT and CDR2 FQNNGV. V lost 5 bases and J lost 2, with 12 bases in between. CDR3 length equals 15 residues. DNA of the CDR3: TGTGCCAGCAGCCCCCGGGACTTAAACACCGGGGAGCTGTTTTTT. It specifies CASSPRDLNTGELFF.

This clone was counted only a few times. V usage is TRBV9 and J usage is TRBJ2-6; D is perhaps TRBD1 (5 bases). The CDR3 has 15 residues. The V gene lost 3 bases and the J gene lost 4 bases, with 11 bases spanning the gap. Germline V CDR1 and CDR2: SGDLS, YYNGEE. CDR3 loop: CASSAGSLGANVLTF. The DNA of the CDR3 is TGTGCCAGCAGCGCAGGGTCATTGGGGGCCAACGTCCTGACTTTC.

The V and J genes are TRBV4-1 and TRBJ2-3; a weak D match, TRBD2 (6 bases). Germline CDR1 MGHRA, CDR2 YSYEKL. Between the trimmed V and J ends, which lost 7 bases and 3 bases, there was a span of 17 bases. CDR3 size: 15 residues. CDR3 bases: TGCGCCAGCATGAAAGAGCCGGGGGTTACAGATACGCAGTATTTT. Translated, it gives CASMKEPGVTDTQYF.

The genes are TRBV27 and TRBJ1-4; TRBD1 matches 10 bases. The germline V gene encodes CDR1 MNHEY and CDR2 SMNVEV (reference sequence). CDR3 length: 14 residues. V was pared by 6 bases and J by 8 bases, with 6 bases of the junction left unmatched. The CDR3 is CASSTGTGDEKLFF. In DNA, the CDR3 is TGTGCCAGCAGCACCGGGACAGGGGACGAAAAACTGTTTTTT.

The chain has TRBV6-5 and TRBJ1-4; D remains ambiguous. The ends were cut back, 6 bases at V and 6 bases at J, with 14 bases in the middle. The CDR3 totals 14 residues. Germline V CDR1 and CDR2: MNHEY, SVGAGI. DNA of the CDR3: TGTGCCAGCAGCCCCGTAAGGGAGTATGAAAAACTGTTTTTT. Its translation: CASSPVREYEKLFF.

This clone was detected only once. The chain uses TRBV27 and TRBJ1-1; tentatively, D is TRBD1 (5 bases). There are 16 residues in the CDR3. Germline values: CDR1 MNHEY, CDR2 SMNVEV (reference sequence). V lost 6 bases, J lost 0 bases, and 17 bases lay in between. The CDR3 region is CASRPLLTGVNTEAFF. For the CDR3, the DNA is TGTGCCAGCAGACCACTCCTCACAGGCGTGAACACTGAAGCTTTCTTT.

This chain connects TRBV6-1 to TRBJ2-1; 10 nucleotides match TRBD2. Trimming at V came to 2 bases and at J to 4 bases, leaving 5 bases not matched to a gene. The germline CDR1 and CDR2 sequences are MNHNS and SASEGT. The CDR3 sequence is 16 residues long. CDR3 region: CASSENELAGYNEQFF. The CDR3, as DNA: TGTGCCAGCAGTGAAAATGAACTAGCGGGGTACAATGAGCAGTTCTTC.